The clone carrying this T cell receptor (beta chain) was seen many times. The CDR3 is made up of 13 amino acids. Germline V gene lookup returns CDR1 SGHAT and CDR2 FQNNGV. V was pared by 5 bases and J by 7 bases, with 12 bases between. Treatment specified: PENTA 11 planned treatment interruption arm or continuous ART arm. RNA-based 3' RACE libraries used unique molecular identifiers. Each CDR3 protein is one row after TCRdb ran MiXCR on the 3' RACE reads. The sample shows fewer than 45,000 distinct CDR3 sequences, about 7% of them seen only once. These data originate in a study of HIV-infected children after antiretroviral therapy interruption. Study context: In continuous treatment, analyzed samples were from weeks 0, 48 and 150.

The genes are TRBV11-2 and TRBJ2-1; tentatively, D is TRBD2 (6 bases). This receptor was obtained from a pool of human donors with HIV. Here the sequenced sample was CD45RA+ CD4+ T cells from PBMCs, pooled from several time points, taken from a donor given antiretroviral therapy, either interrupted or continuous. Subset indicated: naive CD4+ CD45RA+ CD45RO- T cells. This CDR3 reads CASSRPGDNEQFF. CDR3 in DNA: TGTGCCAGCAGCAGACCGGGAGATAATGAGCAGTTCTTC.